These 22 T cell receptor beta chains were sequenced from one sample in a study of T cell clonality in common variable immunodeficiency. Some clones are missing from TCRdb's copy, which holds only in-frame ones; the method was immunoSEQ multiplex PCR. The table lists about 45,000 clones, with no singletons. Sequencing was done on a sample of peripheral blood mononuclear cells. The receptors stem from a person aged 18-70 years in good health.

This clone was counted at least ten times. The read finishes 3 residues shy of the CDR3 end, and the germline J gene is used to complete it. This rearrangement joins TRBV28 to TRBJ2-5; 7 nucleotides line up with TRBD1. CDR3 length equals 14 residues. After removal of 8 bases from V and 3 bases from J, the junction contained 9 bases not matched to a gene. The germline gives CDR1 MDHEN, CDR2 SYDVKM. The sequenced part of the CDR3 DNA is TGTGCCAGCGACCCAAGGGACAGAAAAGAGACC. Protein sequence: CASDPRDRKET. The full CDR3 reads CASDPRDRKETQYF.

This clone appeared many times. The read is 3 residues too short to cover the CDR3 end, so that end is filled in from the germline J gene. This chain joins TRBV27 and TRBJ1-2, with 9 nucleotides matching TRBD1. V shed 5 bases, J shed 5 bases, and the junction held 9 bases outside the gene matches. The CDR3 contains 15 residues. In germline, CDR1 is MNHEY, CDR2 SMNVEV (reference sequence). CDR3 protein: CASSLRQGGLYGYTF. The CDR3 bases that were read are TGTGCCAGCAGTCTTCGACAGGGGGGCCTTTATGGC.

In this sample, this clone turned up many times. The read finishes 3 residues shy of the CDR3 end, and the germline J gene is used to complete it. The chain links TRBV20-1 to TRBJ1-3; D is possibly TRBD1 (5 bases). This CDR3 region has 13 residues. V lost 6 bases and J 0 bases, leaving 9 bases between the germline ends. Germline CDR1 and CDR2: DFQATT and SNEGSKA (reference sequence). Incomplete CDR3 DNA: TGCAGTGCGGGGGGGTACTCTGGAAACACC. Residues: CSAGGYSGNT. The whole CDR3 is CSAGGYSGNTIYF.

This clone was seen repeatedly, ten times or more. CDR3 DNA, as far as it was read: TGCGCCAGCACCCTGGGAGGGGGTAGCACTGAA. Its translation: CASTLGGGSTE. The CDR3 reads in full as CASTLGGGSTEAFF. J is TRBJ1-1 and V is TRBV5-1, with D maybe TRBD1 (6 bases). The DNA ends 3 residues before the CDR3 does, and the rest of the CDR3 is filled in from the germline J gene. Germline values: CDR1 SGHRS, CDR2 YFSETQ. V was cut by 6 bases and J by 4 bases, with 16 bases left in between. The CDR3 sequence is 14 residues long. The full variable domain, in which reference TRBV5-1 and TRBJ1-1 provide the parts outside the CDR3, is KAGVTQTPRYLIKTRGQQVTLSCSPISGHRSVSWYQQTPGQGLQFLFEYFSETQRNKGNFPGRFSGRQFSNSRSEMNVSTLELGDSALYLCASTLGGGSTEAFFGQGTRLTVV.

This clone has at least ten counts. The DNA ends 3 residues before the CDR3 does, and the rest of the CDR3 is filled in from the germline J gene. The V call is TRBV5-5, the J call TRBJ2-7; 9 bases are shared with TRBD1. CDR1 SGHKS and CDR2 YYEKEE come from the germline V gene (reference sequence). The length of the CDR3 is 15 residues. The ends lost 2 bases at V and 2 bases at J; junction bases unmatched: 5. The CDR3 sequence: CASSFRTGATYEQYF. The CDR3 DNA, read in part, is TGTGCCAGCAGCTTCCGGACAGGGGCCACCTACGAG.

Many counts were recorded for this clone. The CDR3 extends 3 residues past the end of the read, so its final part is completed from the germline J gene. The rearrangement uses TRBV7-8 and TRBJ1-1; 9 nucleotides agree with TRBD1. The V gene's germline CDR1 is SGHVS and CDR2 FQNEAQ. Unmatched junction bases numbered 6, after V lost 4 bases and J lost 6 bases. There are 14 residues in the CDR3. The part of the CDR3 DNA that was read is TGTGCCAGCAGCTGGGACAGGGAGAGGGCTGAA. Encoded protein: CASSWDRERAE. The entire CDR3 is CASSWDRERAEAFF. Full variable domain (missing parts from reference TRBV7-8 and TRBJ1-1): GAGVSQSPRYKVAKRGQDVALRCDPISGHVSLFWYQQALGQGPEFLTYFQNEAQLDKSGLPSDRFFAERPEGSVSTLKIQRTQQEDSAVYLCASSWDRERAEAFFGQGTRLTVV.

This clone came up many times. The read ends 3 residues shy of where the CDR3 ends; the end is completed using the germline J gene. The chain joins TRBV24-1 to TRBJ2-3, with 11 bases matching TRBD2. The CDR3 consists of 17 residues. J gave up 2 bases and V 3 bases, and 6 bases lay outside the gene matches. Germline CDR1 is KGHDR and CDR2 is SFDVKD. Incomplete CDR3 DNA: TGTGCCACCAGTGATACGACTAGCGGGGCATACACAGATACG. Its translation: CATSDTTSGAYTDT. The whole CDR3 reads CATSDTTSGAYTDTQYF.

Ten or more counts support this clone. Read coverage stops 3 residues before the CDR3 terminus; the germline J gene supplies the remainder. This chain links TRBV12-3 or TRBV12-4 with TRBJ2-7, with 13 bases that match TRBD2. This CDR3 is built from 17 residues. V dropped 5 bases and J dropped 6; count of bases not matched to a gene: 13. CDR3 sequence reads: CASSPYLSGTSGVEQYF. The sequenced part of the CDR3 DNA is TGTGCCAGCAGTCCTTACCTATCCGGGACTAGCGGGGTCGAG.

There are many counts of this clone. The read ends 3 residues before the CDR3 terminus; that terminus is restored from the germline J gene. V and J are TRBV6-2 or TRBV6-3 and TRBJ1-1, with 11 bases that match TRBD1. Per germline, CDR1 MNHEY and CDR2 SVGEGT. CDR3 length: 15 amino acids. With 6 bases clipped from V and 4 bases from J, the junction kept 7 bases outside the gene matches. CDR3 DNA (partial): TGTGCCAGCAGAAGAGCCGGGACAGGGGGCACTGAA. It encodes CASRRAGTGGTE. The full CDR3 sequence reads CASRRAGTGGTEAFF.

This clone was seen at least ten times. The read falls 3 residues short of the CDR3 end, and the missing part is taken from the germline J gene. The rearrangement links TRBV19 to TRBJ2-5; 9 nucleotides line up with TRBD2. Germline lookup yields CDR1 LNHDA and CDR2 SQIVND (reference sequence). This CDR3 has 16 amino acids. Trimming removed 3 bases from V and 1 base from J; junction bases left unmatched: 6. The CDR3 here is CASSMGLAGLQETQYF. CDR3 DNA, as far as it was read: TGTGCCAGTAGTATGGGTCTAGCGGGGCTCCAAGAGACC.

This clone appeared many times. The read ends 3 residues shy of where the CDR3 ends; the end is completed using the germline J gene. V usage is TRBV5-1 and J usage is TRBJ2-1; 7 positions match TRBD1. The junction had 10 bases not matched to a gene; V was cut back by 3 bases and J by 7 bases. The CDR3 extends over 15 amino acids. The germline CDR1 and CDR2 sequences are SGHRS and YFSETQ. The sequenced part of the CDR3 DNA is TGCGCCAGCAGCTCGGGACAGCGAGTAGGAAATGAG. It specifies CASSSGQRVGNE. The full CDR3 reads CASSSGQRVGNEQFF.

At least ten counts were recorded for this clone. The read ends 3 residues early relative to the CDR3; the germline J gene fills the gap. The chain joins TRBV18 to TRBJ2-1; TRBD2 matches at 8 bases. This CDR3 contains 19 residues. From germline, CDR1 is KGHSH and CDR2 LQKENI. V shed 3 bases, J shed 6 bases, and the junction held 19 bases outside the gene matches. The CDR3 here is CASSPRDAGGSEFFNEQFF. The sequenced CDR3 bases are TGTGCCAGCTCACCGAGGGACGCGGGGGGTTCGGAATTCTTCAATGAG.

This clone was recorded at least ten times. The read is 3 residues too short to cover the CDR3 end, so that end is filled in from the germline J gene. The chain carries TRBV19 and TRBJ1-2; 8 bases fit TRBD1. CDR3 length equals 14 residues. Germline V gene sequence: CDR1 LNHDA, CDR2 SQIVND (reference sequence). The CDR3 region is CASSIAGQGYGYTF. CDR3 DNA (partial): TGTGCCAGTAGTATAGCCGGACAGGGTTACGGC.

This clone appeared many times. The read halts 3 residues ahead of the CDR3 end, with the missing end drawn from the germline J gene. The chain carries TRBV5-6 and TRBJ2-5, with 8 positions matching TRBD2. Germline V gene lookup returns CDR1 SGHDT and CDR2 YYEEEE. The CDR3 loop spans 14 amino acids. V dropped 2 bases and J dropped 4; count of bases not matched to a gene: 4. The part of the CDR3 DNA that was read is TGTGCCAGCAGCTTCTCTAGCGGGCGAGAGACC. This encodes CASSFSSGRET. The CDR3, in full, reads CASSFSSGRETQYF.

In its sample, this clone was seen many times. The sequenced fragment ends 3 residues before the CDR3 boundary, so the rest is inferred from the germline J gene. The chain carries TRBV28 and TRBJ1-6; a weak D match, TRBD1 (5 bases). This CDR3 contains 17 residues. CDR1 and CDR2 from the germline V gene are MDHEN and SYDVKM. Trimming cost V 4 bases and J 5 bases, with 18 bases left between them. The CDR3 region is CASSSTRRGGNNSPLHF. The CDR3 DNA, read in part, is TGTGCCAGCAGTTCAACCCGGAGGGGTGGCAATAATTCACCC.

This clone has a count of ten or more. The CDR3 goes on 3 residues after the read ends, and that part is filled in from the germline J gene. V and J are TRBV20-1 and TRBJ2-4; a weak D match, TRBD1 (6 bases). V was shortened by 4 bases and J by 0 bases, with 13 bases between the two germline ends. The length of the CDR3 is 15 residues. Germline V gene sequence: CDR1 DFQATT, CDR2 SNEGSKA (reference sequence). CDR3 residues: CSAISGAGAKNIQYF. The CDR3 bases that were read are TGCAGTGCTATATCAGGGGCGGGAGCCAAAAACATT.

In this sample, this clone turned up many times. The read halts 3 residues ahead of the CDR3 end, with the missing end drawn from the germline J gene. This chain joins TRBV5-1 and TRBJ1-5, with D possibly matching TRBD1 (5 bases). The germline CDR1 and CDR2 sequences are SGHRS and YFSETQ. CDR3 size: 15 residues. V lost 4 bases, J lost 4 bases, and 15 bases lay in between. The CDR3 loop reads CASSADGAGNQPQHF. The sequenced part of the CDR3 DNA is TGCGCCAGCAGCGCGGATGGGGCCGGTAATCAGCCC.

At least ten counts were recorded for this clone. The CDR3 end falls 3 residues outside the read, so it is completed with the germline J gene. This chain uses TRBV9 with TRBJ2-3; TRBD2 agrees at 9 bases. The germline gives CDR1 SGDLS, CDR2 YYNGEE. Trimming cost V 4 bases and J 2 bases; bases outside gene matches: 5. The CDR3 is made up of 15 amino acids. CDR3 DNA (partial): TGTGCCAGCAGCCTTAGCGGGAGTGCCACAGATACG. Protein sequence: CASSLSGSATDT. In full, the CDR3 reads CASSLSGSATDTQYF.

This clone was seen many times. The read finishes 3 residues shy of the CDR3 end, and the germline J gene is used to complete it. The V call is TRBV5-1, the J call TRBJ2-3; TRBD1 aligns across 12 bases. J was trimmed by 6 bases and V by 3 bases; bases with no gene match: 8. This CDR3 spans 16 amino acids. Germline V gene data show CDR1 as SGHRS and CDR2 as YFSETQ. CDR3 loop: CASSYPGQGATDTQYF. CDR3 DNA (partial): TGCGCCAGCAGCTACCCGGGACAGGGGGCCACCGATACG.

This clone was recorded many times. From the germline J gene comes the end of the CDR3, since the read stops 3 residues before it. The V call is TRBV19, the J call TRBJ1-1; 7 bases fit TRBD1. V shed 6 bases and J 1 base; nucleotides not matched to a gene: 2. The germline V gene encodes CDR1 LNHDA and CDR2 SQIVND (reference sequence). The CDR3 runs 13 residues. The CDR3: CASRGTENTEAFF. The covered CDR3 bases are TGTGCCAGTAGGGGGACAGAGAACACTGAA. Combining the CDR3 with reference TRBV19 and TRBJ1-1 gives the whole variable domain DGGITQSPKYLFRKEGQNVTLSCEQNLNHDAMYWYRQDPGQGLRLIYYSQIVNDFQKGDIAEGYSVSREKKESFPLTVTSAQKNPTAFYLCASRGTENTEAFFGQGTRLTVV.

The CDR3: CASSESGLSTDTQYF. The sequenced CDR3 bases are TGTGCCAGCAGTGAGTCTGGACTGAGCACAGATACG. The gene calls are TRBV6-4 and TRBJ2-3, with a weak D call TRBD2 (5 bases). The read halts 3 residues ahead of the CDR3 end, with the missing end drawn from the germline J gene. Germline CDR1 MRHNA, CDR2 SNTAGT. The CDR3 spans 15 residues. V shed 3 bases and J shed 0 bases, with 10 bases lying between them.

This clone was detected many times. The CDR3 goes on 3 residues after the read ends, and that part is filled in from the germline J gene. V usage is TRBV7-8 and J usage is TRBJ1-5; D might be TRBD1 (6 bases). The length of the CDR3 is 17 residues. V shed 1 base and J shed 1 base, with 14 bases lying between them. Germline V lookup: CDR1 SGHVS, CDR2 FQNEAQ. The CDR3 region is CASSLVQGGKSNQPQHF. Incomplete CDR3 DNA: TGTGCCAGCAGCTTAGTACAGGGTGGAAAGAGCAATCAGCCC.